This TCR beta chain stems from a study of beta chain features in type 1 diabetes. As for the study in general: Age, gender and cell yields were alike across patients and healthy donors. Study conclusions and caveats: All four CD4+ subsets from Type 1 diabetes patients carried moderately but significantly shorter TCRB CDR3s. cDNA-based reads could over-represent cells with high TCR expression.

This CDR3 region has 14 residues. V was cut by 6 bases and J by 0 bases, with 9 bases left in between. Germline CDR1 and CDR2: SNHLY and FYNNEI. This clone was observed a handful of times. No antigen is known for it. The sample contains more than one DNA sequence encoding this CDR3. Sequencing targeted expressed TCRB transcripts, as all isolated RNA had been reverse transcribed. Sequencing was performed with immunoSEQ multiplex PCR; in TCRdb, only in-frame clones are kept and a portion is missing. The sample includes 600,000 to 750,000 clones, around 12% seen only once; the top ten take around 0.12%. Sequencing input: naive CD4+ T cells from blood. This clonotype originated in a man younger than 40 with type 1 diabetes. The rearrangement links TRBV2 to TRBJ1-3; D uncertain. The CDR3 coding sequence is TGTGCCAGCAGGTCTCTGAACTCTGGAAACACCATATATTTT. It encodes CASRSLNSGNTIYF.